This T cell receptor beta chain is from a study of blood T cell repertoires in COVID-19. Whole-study context: The samples span acute and convalescent COVID-19 from the United States, Italy and Spain. Sources were T cells, B-cell-depleted T cells, or PBMCs; the material itself was cDNA or gDNA.

Germline lookup yields CDR1 MNHEY and CDR2 SVGAGI. V lost 2 bases and J lost 6, with 19 bases in between. There are 16 residues in the CDR3. Per the authors' pipeline: Nucleated cell counts were estimated from reference gene primer amplification. Using immunoSEQ multiplex PCR, the repertoire was profiled, and TCRdb retains in-frame clones only, with some absent. That table gives V, J and clone size, and the DNA gave D and trimming. The sample has roughly 200,000 clones; more than 70% are singletons. Sequences were obtained from peripheral blood. The source of this sequence is a woman in her fifties or sixties with acute or convalescent COVID-19. This chain connects TRBV6-5 to TRBJ1-2; D possibly corresponds to TRBD1 (5 bases). The CDR3 bases are TGTGCCAGCAGTTACCGCTCTGTTAGGGGATCGGATGGCTACACCTTC. The encoded protein is CASSYRSVRGSDGYTF.